These T cell receptor beta chains were read from a single sample in a study of T cell changes during pregnancy in multiple sclerosis. Data came from immunoSEQ multiplex PCR; TCRdb stores just in-frame clones and leaves some out. This sample has tens of thousands of clones, with more than 90% found just once. The specimen comprised peripheral blood, sampled in the first trimester of pregnancy. The receptors here all came from a female donor with multiple sclerosis, enrolled in a pregnancy study. Both conserved end residues are part of each CDR3. The order of the fields is V gene, D gene, J gene, clone size, CDR3 protein, CDR3 DNA. D genes are given only for firm matches. Expanded clones get a size class; other rows say once, few or many, or leave the size out.

>TRBV7-9|.|TRBJ2-7|.
CASSNLGYEQYF
TGTGCCAGCAGCAACCTAGGCTACGAGCAGTACTTC
>TRBV27|.|TRBJ1-2|.
CASSFNGAGGYTF
TGTGCCAGCAGTTTCAACGGGGCGGGGGGCTACACCTTC
>TRBV7-8|.|TRBJ2-7|.
CASSLSLTQSYYEQYF
TGTGCCAGCAGCTTATCCCTTACACAAAGTTACTACGAGCAGTACTTC
>TRBV2|TRBD1|TRBJ2-7|.
CASSETGFYEQYF
TGTGCCAGCAGTGAGACAGGGTTCTACGAGCAGTACTTC
>TRBV15|.|TRBJ2-1|.
CATSRGQDYNEQFF
TGTGCCACCAGCAGAGGACAGGATTACAATGAGCAGTTCTTC
>TRBV27|TRBD2|TRBJ2-7|.
CASSWGTSGSYEQYF
TGTGCCAGCAGTTGGGGGACTAGCGGGAGCTACGAGCAGTACTTC
>TRBV28|.|TRBJ1-2|.
CASREAGYGYTF
TGTGCCAGCAGAGAGGCCGGCTATGGCTACACCTTC
>TRBV9|.|TRBJ2-5|.
CASSVSMGSGETQYF
TGTGCCAGCAGCGTATCGATGGGAAGCGGGGAGACCCAGTACTTC
>TRBV4-1|TRBD1|TRBJ1-1|.
CASSQGGGGFNTEAFF
TGCGCCAGCAGCCAAGGTGGAGGGGGCTTTAACACTGAAGCTTTCTTT
>TRBV5-4|.|TRBJ2-1|.
CASSGGNEQFF
TGTGCCAGCTCTGGGGGGAATGAGCAGTTCTTC
>TRBV19|.|TRBJ2-7|.
CASSIAPSDEQYF
TGTGCCAGTAGTATAGCACCTAGCGACGAGCAGTACTTC
>TRBV5-4|TRBD1|TRBJ1-5|.
CASSTPGTGLSF
TGTGCCAGCAGCACTCCGGGGACAGGGTTATCTTTT
>TRBV6-6|TRBD1|TRBJ1-2|.
CASISRDRGNYGYTF
TGTGCCAGCATCTCTCGCGACAGGGGCAACTATGGCTACACCTTC
>TRBV5-1|TRBD1|TRBJ1-2|.
CASSLKGARNYGYTF
TGCGCCAGCAGCTTGAAGGGGGCCCGTAACTATGGCTACACCTTC
>TRBV6-4|TRBD2|TRBJ2-1|.
CASSDAGAAYNEQFF
TGTGCCAGCAGTGACGCGGGAGCCGCCTACAATGAGCAGTTCTTC
>TRBV5-1|.|TRBJ1-1|.
CASSLGWAWDTEAFF
TGCGCCAGCAGCTTGGGGTGGGCGTGGGACACTGAAGCTTTCTTT
>TRBV19|.|TRBJ1-2|.
CASNTPDYRSNGYTF
TGTGCCAGTAATACGCCGGACTACCGCTCAAATGGCTACACCTTC
>TRBV30|.|TRBJ2-3|.
CAWSRRRGTDTQYF
TGTGCCTGGAGTCGTCGTCGAGGCACAGATACGCAGTATTTT
>TRBV7-9|TRBD2|TRBJ2-1|once
CASSLDSGRVNEQFF
TGTGCCAGCAGCTTAGATAGCGGGAGAGTCAATGAGCAGTTCTTC
>TRBV5-1|TRBD1|TRBJ1-2|once
CASSLKGTGDYGYTF
TGCGCCAGCAGCTTGAAGGGGACAGGGGACTATGGCTACACCTTC
>TRBV7-2|.|TRBJ2-1|.
CASSLGANEQFF
TGTGCCAGCAGCTTAGGGGCGAATGAGCAGTTCTTC
>TRBV19|TRBD2|TRBJ2-1|few
CASSRLAGGHNEQFF
TGTGCCAGTAGTAGACTAGCGGGAGGTCACAATGAGCAGTTCTTC
>TRBV6-1|TRBD1|TRBJ1-5|.
CASKAGQGNLQPQHF
TGTGCCAGCAAGGCGGGACAGGGGAATTTACAGCCCCAGCATTTT
>TRBV5-6|.|TRBJ1-2|.
CASSWEVGANGYTF
TGTGCCAGCAGCTGGGAGGTCGGTGCCAATGGCTACACCTTC
>TRBV6-1|.|TRBJ2-7|.
CASPGVYEQYF
TGTGCCAGTCCAGGGGTCTACGAGCAGTACTTC
>TRBV27|.|TRBJ2-5|.
CASSLGGGGIETQYF
TGTGCCAGCAGTTTAGGGGGTGGGGGGATAGAGACCCAGTACTTC
>TRBV28|.|TRBJ1-1|.
CASSYGQHEAFF
TGTGCCAGCAGCTATGGACAGCATGAAGCTTTCTTT
>TRBV5-4|.|TRBJ2-3|.
CASSPPSTDTQYF
TGTGCCAGCAGCCCCCCTAGCACAGATACGCAGTATTTT
>TRBV27|TRBD2|TRBJ2-1|.
CASRLPGLAGDNEQFF
TGTGCCAGCCGTTTACCGGGGCTAGCGGGAGACAATGAGCAGTTCTTC
>TRBV28|TRBD1|TRBJ1-2|.
CASSWSWEQGVYGYTF
TGTGCCAGCAGTTGGAGTTGGGAACAGGGGGTTTATGGCTACACCTTC
>TRBV4-1|TRBD1|TRBJ2-2|.
CASSGTVDTGELFF
TGCGCCAGCAGCGGGACAGTGGACACCGGGGAGCTGTTTTTT
>TRBV28|.|TRBJ1-1|.
CASTEEGGRTEAFF
TGTGCCAGCACCGAGGAGGGGGGGCGCACTGAAGCTTTCTTT
>TRBV6-1|.|TRBJ2-7|.
CASRQRESYEQYF
TGTGCCAGCAGGCAGAGGGAGAGCTACGAGCAGTACTTC
>TRBV28|.|TRBJ2-7|.
CASSTRGQAYEQYF
TGTGCCAGCAGTACCAGGGGACAAGCCTACGAGCAGTACTTC
>TRBV19|TRBD1|TRBJ1-3|.
CASRPDRAAGNTIYF
TGTGCCAGTAGACCGGACAGGGCGGCTGGAAACACCATATATTTT
>TRBV5-1|TRBD1|TRBJ1-3|.
CASSPRMNRGSGNTIYF
TGCGCCAGCAGCCCAAGGATGAACAGGGGGTCTGGAAACACCATATATTTT
>TRBV2|.|TRBJ1-2|.
CASRSGNYGYTF
TGTGCCAGCCGGTCCGGGAACTATGGCTACACCTTC
>TRBV10-3|TRBD2|TRBJ2-3|.
CAIRDSGLAGGSDTQYF
TGTGCCATCAGAGACTCGGGACTAGCGGGAGGGTCAGATACGCAGTATTTT
>TRBV5-1|TRBD1|TRBJ2-7|once
CASSPGTGTAGEQYF
TGCGCCAGCAGCCCGGGGACAGGGACAGCCGGGGAGCAGTACTTC
>TRBV6-1|.|TRBJ1-1|.
CASRNALRNTEAFF
TGTGCCAGCAGGAATGCACTTAGGAACACTGAAGCTTTCTTT
>TRBV5-1|TRBD2|TRBJ2-5|.
CASSFSSSGSRETQYF
TGCGCCAGCAGCTTTTCATCTAGCGGGAGTAGAGAGACCCAGTACTTC
>TRBV5-6|TRBD2|TRBJ2-3|.
CASSLEGGPPDTQYF
TGTGCCAGCAGCTTGGAGGGAGGGCCGCCAGATACGCAGTATTTT
>TRBV5-4|TRBD1|TRBJ1-1|.
CASSLDRATEAFF
TGTGCCAGCAGCCTCGACAGGGCCACTGAAGCTTTCTTT
>TRBV13|.|TRBJ2-2|.
CASIPSWSNTGELFF
TGTGCCAGCATCCCCTCCTGGAGTAACACCGGGGAGCTGTTTTTT
>TRBV5-1|TRBD1|TRBJ2-5|.
CASSSWTGMGETQYF
TGCGCCAGCAGCTCTTGGACAGGGATGGGGGAGACCCAGTACTTC
>TRBV30|.|TRBJ1-4|.
CAWRLTGTGTNEKLFF
TGTGCCTGGAGGTTAACAGGGACCGGGACTAATGAAAAACTGTTTTTT
>TRBV7-2|.|TRBJ2-7|.
CASSPSPYEQYF
TGTGCCAGCAGCCCATCCCCCTACGAGCAGTACTTC
>TRBV6-1|.|TRBJ2-7|.
CASSDAGTSYEQYF
TGTGCCAGCAGTGACGCCGGGACATCCTACGAGCAGTACTTC
>TRBV6-5|.|TRBJ2-2|.
CASSYSSTGELFF
TGTGCCAGCAGTTACTCTTCTACCGGGGAGCTGTTTTTT
>TRBV5-1|.|TRBJ2-2|.
CASSLEAHTGELFF
TGCGCCAGCAGCTTGGAAGCCCACACCGGGGAGCTGTTTTTT
>TRBV18|TRBD1|TRBJ2-4|.
CASSPIGQGLNIQYF
TGTGCCAGCTCTCCCATCGGACAGGGGTTAAACATTCAGTACTTC
>TRBV2|.|TRBJ2-3|.
CASRGTKYTDTQYF
TGTGCCAGCAGGGGGACAAAATATACAGATACGCAGTATTTT
>TRBV27|TRBD2|TRBJ2-1|.
CASSRGLAGVARGDEQFF
TGTGCCAGCAGCCGGGGACTAGCGGGAGTGGCCCGGGGCGATGAGCAGTTCTTC